The TCR beta chain described here comes from a study of shared clonotypes between healthy human individuals. Data came from immunoSEQ multiplex PCR; TCRdb stores just in-frame clones and leaves some out. The sample yields millions of clones, 90% to 95% seen once. V shed 0 bases and J shed 3 bases, with 10 bases lying between them. Germline CDR1 SGDLS, CDR2 YYNGEE. The CDR3 has 14 amino acids. This receptor was obtained from a man between 18 and 35 years old in good health. V gene TRBV9 combines with J gene TRBJ2-7; D assignment may be TRBD1 or TRBD2 (5 bases each). Material: naive CD4+ T cells sorted from blood. Subset here: CD45RA+ positively selected. The CDR3 bases are TGTGCCAGCAGCGTAGGGGACCCGAACTACGAGCAGTACTTC. Amino acid sequence: CASSVGDPNYEQYF.